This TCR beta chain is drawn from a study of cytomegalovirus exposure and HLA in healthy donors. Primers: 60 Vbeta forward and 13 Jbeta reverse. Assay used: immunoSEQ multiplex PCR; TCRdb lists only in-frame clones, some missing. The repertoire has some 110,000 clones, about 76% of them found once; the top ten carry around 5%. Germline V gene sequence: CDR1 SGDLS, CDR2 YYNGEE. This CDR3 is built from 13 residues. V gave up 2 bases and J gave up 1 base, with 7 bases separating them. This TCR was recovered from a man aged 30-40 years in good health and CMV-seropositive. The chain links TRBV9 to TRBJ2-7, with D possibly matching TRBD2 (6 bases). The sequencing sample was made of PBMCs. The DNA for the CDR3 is TGTGCCAGCAGCGTTGGGACTTCCTACGAGCAGTACTTC. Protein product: CASSVGTSYEQYF.